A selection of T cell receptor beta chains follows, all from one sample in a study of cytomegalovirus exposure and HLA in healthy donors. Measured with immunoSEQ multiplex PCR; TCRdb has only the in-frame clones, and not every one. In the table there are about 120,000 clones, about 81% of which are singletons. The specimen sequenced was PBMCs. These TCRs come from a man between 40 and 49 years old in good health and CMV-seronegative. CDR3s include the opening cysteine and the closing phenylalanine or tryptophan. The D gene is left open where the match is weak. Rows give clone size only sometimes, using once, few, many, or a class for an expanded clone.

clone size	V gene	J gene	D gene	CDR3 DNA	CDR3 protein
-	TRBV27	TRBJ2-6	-	TGTGCCAGCAGCAGTCCGGGGGGCGAGTCTGGGGCCAACGTCCTGACTTTC	CASSSPGGESGANVLTF
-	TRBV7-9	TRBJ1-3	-	TGTGCCAGCAGCTTAGCCTTAAACACCATATATTTT	CASSLALNTIYF
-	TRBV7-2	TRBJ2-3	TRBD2	TGTGCCAGCATCCTGGGGGGGCTAGCGGGAAGCACAGATACGCAGTATTTT	CASILGGLAGSTDTQYF
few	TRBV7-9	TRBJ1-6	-	TGTGCCAGCAGTCGTGAAGGGGAACGATCACCCCTCCACTTT	CASSREGERSPLHF
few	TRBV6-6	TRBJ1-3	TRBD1	TGTGCCAGCAGATGGACAGGCGGTGGAAACACCATATATTTT	CASRWTGGGNTIYF
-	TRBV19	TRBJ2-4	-	TGTGCCAGTAGTATACCGGGGATAGCCAAAAACATTCAGTACTTC	CASSIPGIAKNIQYF
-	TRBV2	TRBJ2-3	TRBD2	TGTGCCAGCAGAAAACTAGCGGGAGTCCCAGATACGCAGTATTTT	CASRKLAGVPDTQYF
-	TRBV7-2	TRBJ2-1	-	TGTGCCAGCAGCTACCCAAGACAGAGACGCGAGCAGTTCTTC	CASSYPRQRREQFF
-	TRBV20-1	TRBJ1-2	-	TGCAGTGCTTCTGCGGGGGATGGCTACACCTTC	CSASAGDGYTF
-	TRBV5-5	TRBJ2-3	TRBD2	TGTGCCAGCAGCTTAGGGGCTAGCGGGGGAACAGATACGCAGTATTTT	CASSLGASGGTDTQYF
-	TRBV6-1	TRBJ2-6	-	TGTGCCAGCAGATCGGACAGCTCTGGGGCCAACGGCCTGACTTTC	CASRSDSSGANGLTF
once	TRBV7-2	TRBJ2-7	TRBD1	TGTGCCAGCAGTCTCACAGGGGGTTATTACGAGCAGTACTTC	CASSLTGGYYEQYF
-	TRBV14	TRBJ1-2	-	TGTGCCAGCAGCCTACAGGGCCTTGGCTACACCTTC	CASSLQGLGYTF
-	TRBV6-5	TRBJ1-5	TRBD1	TGTGCCAGCAGTCAACACAGGGGGAAAATTCAGCCCCAGCATTTT	CASSQHRGKIQPQHF
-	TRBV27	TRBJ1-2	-	TGTGCCAGCAGTTTTCTAGGGGCGGGGTTTTGGGGCTACACCTTC	CASSFLGAGFWGYTF
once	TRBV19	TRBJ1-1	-	TGTGCCAGTAGTCAGCGGGGGGGGAGGTACACTGAAGCTTTCTTT	CASSQRGGRYTEAFF
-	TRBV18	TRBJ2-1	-	TGTGCCAGCTCGCCTCCTGGGGGAGGGGGATCCTACAATGAGCAGTTCTTC	CASSPPGGGGSYNEQFF
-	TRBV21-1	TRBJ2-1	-	TGTGCCAGCAGCACACAGATAGGACTAGCGGTGTACAATGAGCAGTTCTTC	CASSTQIGLAVYNEQFF
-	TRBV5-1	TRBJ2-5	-	TGCGCCAGCAGCTTGGGACTACAAGAGACCCAGTACTTC	CASSLGLQETQYF
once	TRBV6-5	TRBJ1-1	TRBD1	TGTGCCAGTGGAGGGGGCTGGGTGGGGACTGAAGCTTTCTTT	CASGGGWVGTEAFF
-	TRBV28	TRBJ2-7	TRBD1	TGTGCCAGCAGCGTTCCGACAGGGACCTTCCACGAGCAGTACTTC	CASSVPTGTFHEQYF
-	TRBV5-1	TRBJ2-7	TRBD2	TGCGCCAGCAGCCGGACTAGCGGGGGCCCCTACGAGCAGTACTTC	CASSRTSGGPYEQYF
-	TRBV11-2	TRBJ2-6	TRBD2	TGTGCCAGCAGCACCCCGGGACTAGCGGGATCTGGGGCCAACGGCCTGACTTTC	CASSTPGLAGSGANGLTF
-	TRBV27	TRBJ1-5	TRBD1	TGTGCCAGCAGTCCGGGACAGGTTAGGAGTCAGCCCCAGCATTTT	CASSPGQVRSQPQHF
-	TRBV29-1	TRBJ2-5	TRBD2	TGCAGCGTTGAAGATACGGGAGGCGGTGAGACCCAGTACTTC	CSVEDTGGGETQYF
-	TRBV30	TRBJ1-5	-	TGTGCCTGGAGTGTTGGGTCAGGCGGGACGTATCAGCCCCAGCATTTT	CAWSVGSGGTYQPQHF
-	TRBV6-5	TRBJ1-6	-	TGTGCCAGCAGTCCTCCGGGCAGGGTGAATTCACCCCTCCACTTT	CASSPPGRVNSPLHF
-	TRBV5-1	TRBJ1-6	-	TGCGCCAGCAGCTTGGCCGAGAATTCACCCCTCCACTTT	CASSLAENSPLHF
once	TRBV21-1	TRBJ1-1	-	TGTGCCAGCAGCAAAGGATCGAGACAGGGCACGAATGAAGCTTTCTTT	CASSKGSRQGTNEAFF
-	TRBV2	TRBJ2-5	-	TGTGCCAGCAGTGAGGGATACAGGGCAGAGGAGACCCAGTACTTC	CASSEGYRAEETQYF
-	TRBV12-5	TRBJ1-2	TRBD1	TGTGCTAGTTCCCGGGACAGCCTCTATGGCTACACCTTC	CASSRDSLYGYTF
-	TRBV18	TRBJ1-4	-	TGTGCCAGCTCACCACAGGCCAGGGGTGAAAAACTGTTTTTT	CASSPQARGEKLFF
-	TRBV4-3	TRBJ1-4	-	TGCGCCAGCAGCCAAGTGACGGGATCCACTAATGAAAAACTGTTTTTT	CASSQVTGSTNEKLFF
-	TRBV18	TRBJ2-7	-	TGTGCCAGCTCACCCCAGGCGAGGGAGAACGAGCAGTACTTC	CASSPQARENEQYF
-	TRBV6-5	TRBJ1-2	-	TGTGCCAGCAGTTATTCCTCGGTGGCTAGGGGCTATGGCTACACCTTC	CASSYSSVARGYGYTF
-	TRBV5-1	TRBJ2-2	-	TGCGCCAGCACCGCGGGGAGGAACACCGGGGAGCTGTTTTTT	CASTAGRNTGELFF
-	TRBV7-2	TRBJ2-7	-	TGTGCCAGCAGCTTTGGATCCGGAGGGGCCAACTACGAGCAGTACTTC	CASSFGSGGANYEQYF
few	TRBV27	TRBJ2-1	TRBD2	TGTGCCAGCAGTCCTGCGGGGGGGCTTCACAATGAGCAGTTCTTC	CASSPAGGLHNEQFF
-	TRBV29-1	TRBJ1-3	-	TGCAGCGTTGAATCTAACAGTTGGTACGGAAACACCATATATTTT	CSVESNSWYGNTIYF
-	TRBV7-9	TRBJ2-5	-	TGTGCCAGCAGCTCCAAACGGAGCCTCCAAGAGACCCAGTACTTC	CASSSKRSLQETQYF
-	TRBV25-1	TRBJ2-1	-	TGTGCCAGCAGTGAATCCGGGTCGAGGAGGCGGAATGAGCAGTTCTTC	CASSESGSRRRNEQFF
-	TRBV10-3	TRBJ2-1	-	TGTGCCATCAGTGAGTCGTCTAGCGCTAATGAGCAGTTCTTC	CAISESSSANEQFF
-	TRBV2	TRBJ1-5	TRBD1	TGTGCCAGCCGGGACAGGCTGGCGAGCAATCAGCCCCAGCATTTT	CASRDRLASNQPQHF
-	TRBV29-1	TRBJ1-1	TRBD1	TGCAGCGTCGCGGAGGGGGCGATTTACACTGAAGCTTTCTTT	CSVAEGAIYTEAFF
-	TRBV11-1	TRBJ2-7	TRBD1	TGTGCCAGCAGCTCACAGGGGTCCTACGAGCAGTACTTC	CASSSQGSYEQYF
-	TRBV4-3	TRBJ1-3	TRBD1	TGCGCCAGCAGCCAGTCAACAGGGGACACCTCGCACTCTGGAAACACCATATATTTT	CASSQSTGDTSHSGNTIYF
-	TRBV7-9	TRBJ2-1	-	TGTGCCAGCAGCTTATCTTTTGATGAGCAGTTCTTC	CASSLSFDEQFF
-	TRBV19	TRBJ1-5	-	TGTGCCAGTTCGGGACATTCTAGCAATCAGCCCCAGCATTTT	CASSGHSSNQPQHF
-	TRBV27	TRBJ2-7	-	TGTGCCAGCAGTTTATTACAGGGAGCCTACGAGCAGTACTTC	CASSLLQGAYEQYF
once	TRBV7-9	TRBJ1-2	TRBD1	TGTGCCAGCAGCCGTGGACAGGGTAATGGCTACACCTTC	CASSRGQGNGYTF
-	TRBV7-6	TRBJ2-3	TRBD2	TGTGCCAGCAGCGACGTTGGGGCAGCGGGAACTACAGATACGCAGTATTTT	CASSDVGAAGTTDTQYF
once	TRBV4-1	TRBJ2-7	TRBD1	TGCGCCAGCAGCCAAGGACAGGGCGAGCAGTACTTC	CASSQGQGEQYF
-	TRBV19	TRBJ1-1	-	TGTGCCAGTAGTTGGCAGGAGAACACTGAAGCTTTCTTT	CASSWQENTEAFF
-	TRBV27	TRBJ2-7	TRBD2	TGTGCCAGCAGTTTCCGACTAGCGGGACCCGGGGAGCAGTACTTC	CASSFRLAGPGEQYF